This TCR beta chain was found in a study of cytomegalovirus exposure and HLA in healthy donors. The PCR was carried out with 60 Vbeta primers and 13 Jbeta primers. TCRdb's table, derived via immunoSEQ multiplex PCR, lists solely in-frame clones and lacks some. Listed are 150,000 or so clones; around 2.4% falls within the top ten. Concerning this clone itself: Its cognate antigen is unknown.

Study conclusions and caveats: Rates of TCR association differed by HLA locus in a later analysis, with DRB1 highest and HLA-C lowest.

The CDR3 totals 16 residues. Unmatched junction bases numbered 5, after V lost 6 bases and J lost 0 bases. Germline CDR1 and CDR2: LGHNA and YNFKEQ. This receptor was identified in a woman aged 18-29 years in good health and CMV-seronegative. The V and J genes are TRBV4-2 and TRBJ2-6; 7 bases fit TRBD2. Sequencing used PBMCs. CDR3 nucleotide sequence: TGTGCCAGCAGTCCCCAGCGGGACTCTGGGGCCAACGTCCTGACTTTC. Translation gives CASSPQRDSGANVLTF.